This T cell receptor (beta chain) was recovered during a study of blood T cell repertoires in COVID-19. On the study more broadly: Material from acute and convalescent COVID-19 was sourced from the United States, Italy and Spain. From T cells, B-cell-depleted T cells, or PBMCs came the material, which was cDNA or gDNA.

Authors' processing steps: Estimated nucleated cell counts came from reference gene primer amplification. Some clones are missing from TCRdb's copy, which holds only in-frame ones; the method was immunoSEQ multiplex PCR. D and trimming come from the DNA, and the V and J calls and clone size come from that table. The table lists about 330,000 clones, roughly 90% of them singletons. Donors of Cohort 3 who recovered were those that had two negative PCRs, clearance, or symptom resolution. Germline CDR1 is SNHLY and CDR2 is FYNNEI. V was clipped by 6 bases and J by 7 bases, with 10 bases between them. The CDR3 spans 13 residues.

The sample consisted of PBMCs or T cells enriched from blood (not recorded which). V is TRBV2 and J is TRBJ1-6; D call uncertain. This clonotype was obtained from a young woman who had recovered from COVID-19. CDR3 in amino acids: CASRVGENSPLHF. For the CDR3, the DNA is TGTGCCAGCAGGGTCGGGGAAAATTCACCCCTCCACTTT. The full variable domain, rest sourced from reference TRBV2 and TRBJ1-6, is EPEVTQTPSHQVTQMGQEVILRCVPISNHLYFYWYRQILGQKVEFLVSFYNNEISEKSEIFDDQFSVERPDGSNFTLKIRSTKLEDSAMYFCASRVGENSPLHFGNGTRLTVT.